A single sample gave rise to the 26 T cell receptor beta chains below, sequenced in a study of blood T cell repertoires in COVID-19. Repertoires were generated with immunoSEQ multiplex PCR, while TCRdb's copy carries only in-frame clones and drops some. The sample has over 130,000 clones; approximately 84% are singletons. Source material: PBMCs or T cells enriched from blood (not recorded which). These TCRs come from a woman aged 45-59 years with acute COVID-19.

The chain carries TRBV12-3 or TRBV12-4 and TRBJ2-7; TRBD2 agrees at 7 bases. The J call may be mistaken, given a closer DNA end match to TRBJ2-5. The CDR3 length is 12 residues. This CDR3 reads CASSFGGRTQYF. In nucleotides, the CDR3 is TGTGCCAGCAGTTTTGGCGGGAGGACCCAGTACTTC.

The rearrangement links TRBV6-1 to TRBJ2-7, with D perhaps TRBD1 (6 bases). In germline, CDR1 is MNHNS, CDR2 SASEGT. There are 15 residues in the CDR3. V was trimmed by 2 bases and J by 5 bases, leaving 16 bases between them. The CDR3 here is CASSEPSHNRDEQYF. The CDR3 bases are TGTGCCAGCAGTGAACCATCGCATAACAGGGACGAGCAGTACTTC.

The CDR3 reads CASSVAPSGRLAGANEQFF. CDR3 bases: TGTGCCAGCAGCGTAGCCCCCTCGGGGCGTCTAGCGGGAGCCAATGAGCAGTTCTTC. The chain couples TRBV9 to TRBJ2-1, with TRBD2 matching 10 bases. The V gene's germline CDR1 is SGDLS and CDR2 YYNGEE. The length of the CDR3 is 19 residues. Trimming at V came to 0 bases and at J to 6 bases, leaving 15 bases not matched to a gene.

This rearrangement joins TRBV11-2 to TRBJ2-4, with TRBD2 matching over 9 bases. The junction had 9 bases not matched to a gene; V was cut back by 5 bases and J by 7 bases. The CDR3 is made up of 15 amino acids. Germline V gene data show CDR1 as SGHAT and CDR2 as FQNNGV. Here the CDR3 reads CASSPPGSGSNIQYF. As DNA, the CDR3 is TGTGCCAGCAGCCCGCCGGGTAGCGGGAGTAACATTCAGTACTTC.

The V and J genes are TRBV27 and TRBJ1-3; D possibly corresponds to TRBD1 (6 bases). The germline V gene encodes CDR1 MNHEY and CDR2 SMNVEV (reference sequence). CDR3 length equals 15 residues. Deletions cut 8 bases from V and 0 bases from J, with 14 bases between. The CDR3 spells CASSGTQSSGNTIYF. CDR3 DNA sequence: TGTGCCAGCTCCGGGACACAGAGCTCTGGAAACACCATATATTTT.

CDR3 sequence: CASSSILTPNSPLHF. The CDR3 DNA reads TGTGCCAGCAGCTCAATACTCACCCCGAATTCACCCCTCCACTTT. This sequence joins TRBV2 and TRBJ1-6; the D is unclear. The CDR3 sequence is 15 residues long. Trimming stripped 6 bases from V and 7 bases from J, with 16 bases between. Germline CDR1 is SNHLY and CDR2 is FYNNEI.

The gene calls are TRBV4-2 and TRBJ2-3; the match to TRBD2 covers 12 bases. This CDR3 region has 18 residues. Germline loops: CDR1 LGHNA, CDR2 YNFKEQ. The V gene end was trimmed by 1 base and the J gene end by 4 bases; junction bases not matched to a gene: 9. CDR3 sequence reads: CASSQAPTSGSISDTQYF. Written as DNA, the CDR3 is TGTGCCAGCAGCCAAGCCCCGACTAGCGGGAGTATTTCAGATACGCAGTATTTT.

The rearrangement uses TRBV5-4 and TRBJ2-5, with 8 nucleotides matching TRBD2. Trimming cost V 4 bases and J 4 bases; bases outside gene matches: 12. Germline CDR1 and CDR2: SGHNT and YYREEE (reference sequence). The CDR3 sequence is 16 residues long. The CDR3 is CASSPTSGSGVETQYF. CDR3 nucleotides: TGTGCCAGCAGCCCAACAAGCGGGAGTGGGGTAGAGACCCAGTACTTC.

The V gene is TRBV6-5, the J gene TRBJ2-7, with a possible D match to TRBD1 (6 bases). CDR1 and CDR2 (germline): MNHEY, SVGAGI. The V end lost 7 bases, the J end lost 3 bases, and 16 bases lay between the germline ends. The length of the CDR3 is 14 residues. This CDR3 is CASTQGWGIYEQYF. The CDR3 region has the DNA TGTGCCAGCACCCAGGGGTGGGGGATCTACGAGCAGTACTTC.

The CDR3, as DNA: TGCAGCGTTGAATCTTTATCTGAGGGGAACACTGAAGCTTTCTTT. This gives the protein CSVESLSEGNTEAFF. The chain uses TRBV29-1 and TRBJ1-1, with no clear D. From germline, CDR1 is SQVTM and CDR2 ANQGSEA. V dropped 2 bases and J dropped 1 base, with 14 bases sitting between them. The CDR3 totals 15 residues.

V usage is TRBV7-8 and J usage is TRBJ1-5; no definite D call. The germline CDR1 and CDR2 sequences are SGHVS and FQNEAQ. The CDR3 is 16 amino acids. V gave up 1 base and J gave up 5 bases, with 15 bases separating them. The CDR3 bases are TGTGCCAGCAGCTTAGGGGCTAGCGCCTCCCATCAGCCCCAGCATTTT. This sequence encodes CASSLGASASHQPQHF.

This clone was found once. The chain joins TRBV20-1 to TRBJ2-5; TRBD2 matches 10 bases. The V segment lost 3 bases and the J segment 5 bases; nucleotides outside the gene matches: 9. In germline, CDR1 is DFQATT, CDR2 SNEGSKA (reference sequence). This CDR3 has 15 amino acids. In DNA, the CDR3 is TGCAGTGCTAGTCCTAGCGGGAGTTCTCGGGAGACCCAGTACTTC. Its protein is CSASPSGSSRETQYF.

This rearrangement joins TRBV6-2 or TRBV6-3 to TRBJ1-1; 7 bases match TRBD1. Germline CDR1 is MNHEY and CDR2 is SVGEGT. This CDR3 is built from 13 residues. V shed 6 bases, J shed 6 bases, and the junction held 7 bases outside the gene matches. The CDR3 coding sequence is TGTGCCAGCAGCCAGGGGGAAGTTGCTGAAGCTTTCTTT. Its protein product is CASSQGEVAEAFF.

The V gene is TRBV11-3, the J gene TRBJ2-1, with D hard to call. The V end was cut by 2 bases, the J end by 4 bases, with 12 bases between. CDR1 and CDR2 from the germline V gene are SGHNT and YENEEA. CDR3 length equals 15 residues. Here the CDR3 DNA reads TGTGCCAGCAGCTTAAGCACCTCCAAATACAATGAGCAGTTCTTC. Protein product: CASSLSTSKYNEQFF.

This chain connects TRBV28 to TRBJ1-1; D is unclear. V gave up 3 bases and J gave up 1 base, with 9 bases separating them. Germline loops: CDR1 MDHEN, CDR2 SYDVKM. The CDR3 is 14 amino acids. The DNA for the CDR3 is TGTGCCAGCAGTTTTTCTTGGGCGAACACTGAAGCTTTCTTT. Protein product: CASSFSWANTEAFF.

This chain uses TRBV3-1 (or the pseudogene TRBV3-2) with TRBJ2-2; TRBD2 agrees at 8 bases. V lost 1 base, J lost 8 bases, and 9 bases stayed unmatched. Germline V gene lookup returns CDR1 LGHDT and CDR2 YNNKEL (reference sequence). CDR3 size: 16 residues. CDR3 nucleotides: TGTGCCAGCAGCCAAGGAATGGTAGCGGGAAGGGGGGAGCTGTTTTTT. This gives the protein CASSQGMVAGRGELFF.

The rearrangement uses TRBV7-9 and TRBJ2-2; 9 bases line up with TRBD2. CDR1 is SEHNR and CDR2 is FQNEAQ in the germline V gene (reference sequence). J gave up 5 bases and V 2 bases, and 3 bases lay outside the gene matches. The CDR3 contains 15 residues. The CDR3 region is CASSLNLAGTGELFF. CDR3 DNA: TGTGCCAGCAGCTTAAACCTAGCGGGAACCGGGGAGCTGTTTTTT.

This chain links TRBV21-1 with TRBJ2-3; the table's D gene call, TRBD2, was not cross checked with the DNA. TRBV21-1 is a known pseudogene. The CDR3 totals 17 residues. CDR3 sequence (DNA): TGTGCCAGCACCTCGCGAGGGGCGGGGTTCGGTCCAGATACGCAGTATTTT. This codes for CASTSRGAGFGPDTQYF.

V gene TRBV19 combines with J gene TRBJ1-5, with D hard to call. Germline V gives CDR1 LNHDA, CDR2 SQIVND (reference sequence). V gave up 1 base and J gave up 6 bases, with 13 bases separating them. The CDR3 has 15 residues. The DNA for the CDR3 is TGTGCCAGTAGTATAGGACCCAGGTACAGTCAGCCCCAGCATTTT. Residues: CASSIGPRYSQPQHF. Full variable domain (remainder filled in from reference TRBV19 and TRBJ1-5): DGGITQSPKYLFRKEGQNVTLSCEQNLNHDAMYWYRQDPGQGLRLIYYSQIVNDFQKGDIAEGYSVSREKKESFPLTVTSAQKNPTAFYLCASSIGPRYSQPQHFGDGTRLSIL.

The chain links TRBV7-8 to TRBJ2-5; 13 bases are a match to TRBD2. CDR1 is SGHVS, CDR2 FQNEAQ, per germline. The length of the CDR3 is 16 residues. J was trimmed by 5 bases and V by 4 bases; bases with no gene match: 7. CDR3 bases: TGTGCCAGCAGCTCGGGACTAGCGGGAATCTGGGAGACCCAGTACTTC. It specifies CASSSGLAGIWETQYF.

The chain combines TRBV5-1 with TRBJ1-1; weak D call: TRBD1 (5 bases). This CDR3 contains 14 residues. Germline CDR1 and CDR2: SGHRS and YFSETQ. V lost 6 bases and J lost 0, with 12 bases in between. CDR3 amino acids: CASTGWGVNTEAFF. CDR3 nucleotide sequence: TGCGCCAGCACCGGCTGGGGGGTGAACACTGAAGCTTTCTTT.

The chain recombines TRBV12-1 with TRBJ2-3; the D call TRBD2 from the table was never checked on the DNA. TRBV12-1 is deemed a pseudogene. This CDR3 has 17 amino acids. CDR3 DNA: TGTGCCAGCAGCTTTGTACTAGCGGAACCCTGCACAGATACGCAGTATTTT. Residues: CASSFVLAEPCTDTQYF.

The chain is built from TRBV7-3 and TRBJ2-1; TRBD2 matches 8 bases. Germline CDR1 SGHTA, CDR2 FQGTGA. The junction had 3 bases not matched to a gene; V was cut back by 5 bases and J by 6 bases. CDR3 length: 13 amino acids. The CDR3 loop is CASSAGTSNEQFF. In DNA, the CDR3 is TGTGCCAGCAGCGCTGGGACTAGCAATGAGCAGTTCTTC.

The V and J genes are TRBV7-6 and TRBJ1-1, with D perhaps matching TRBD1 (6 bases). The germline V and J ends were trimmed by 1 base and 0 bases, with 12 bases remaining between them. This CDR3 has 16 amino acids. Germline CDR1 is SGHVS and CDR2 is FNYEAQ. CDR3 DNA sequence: TGTGCCAGCAGCTTAGGCGGACAGAGACTGAACACTGAAGCTTTCTTT. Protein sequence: CASSLGGQRLNTEAFF.

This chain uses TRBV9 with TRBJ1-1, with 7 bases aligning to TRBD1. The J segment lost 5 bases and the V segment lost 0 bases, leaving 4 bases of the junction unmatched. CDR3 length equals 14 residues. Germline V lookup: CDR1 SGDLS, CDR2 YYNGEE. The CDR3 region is CASSVVPGGTEAFF. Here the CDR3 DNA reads TGTGCCAGCAGCGTAGTCCCAGGGGGTACTGAAGCTTTCTTT.

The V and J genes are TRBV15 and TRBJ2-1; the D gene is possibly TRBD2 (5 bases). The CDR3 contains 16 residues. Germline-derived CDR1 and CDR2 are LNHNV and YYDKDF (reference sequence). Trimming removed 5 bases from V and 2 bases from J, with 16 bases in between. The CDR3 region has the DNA TGTGCCACCAGCGGGCGGGCCCGGTGGGCCTACAATGAGCAGTTCTTC. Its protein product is CATSGRARWAYNEQFF.